This T cell receptor (beta chain) was captured in a study of control samples from healthy donors and cancer patients (dated by TCRdb to the early 2020s). Remarks on this clone: No cognate antigen has been identified for it. No base-level quality is on record; no much larger clone is a single base apart.

Library construction relied on the immunoSEQ multiplex PCR assay. TCRdb provides this immuneACCESS table in a form limited to in-frame rearrangements. Some clones are lacking; in checked studies, under half of them reflect an unresolved V gene, and why the rest are absent is not known. This sample gives some 190,000 clones in total; 91% of them show up just once. Of the sample, about 2% falls within the top ten clones. Between the V and J ends, shortened by 6 bases and 6 bases respectively, the junction contains 18 bases. Via the germline V gene (reference sequence), CDR1 is MNHEY and CDR2 SMNVEV. From cysteine to phenylalanine, the CDR3 is 15 amino acids long. Only the CDR3 region is kept as DNA, spanning 45 bases read in frame from base 1.

Sequenced material: blood. The sequence was collected from a man in his thirties or forties in good health. The chain couples TRBV27 to TRBJ1-5, with TRBD1 as a weak D call on 5 bases. DNA sequence: TGTGCCAGCAGACCACAGGCGGCCCCCGGTCAGCCCCAGCATTTT. It encodes CASRPQAAPGQPQHF.